This T cell receptor (beta chain) was identified in a study of tumor-infiltrating lymphocytes in primary liver carcinoma. Study in general: Subjects consisted of male and female patients aged 30 to 69 years. The number of productive TCRbeta reads per sample ranged from roughly 3.65 to 7.5 million and was similar across tissue types.

The researchers produced TCR beta cDNA from 450 to 600 ng total RNA with a constant-region primer. For TCR beta, libraries were produced by three nested multiplex PCR rounds using slightly modified ARM-PCR. The opening two PCR rounds, around 11 cycles each, paired TRBV1-TRBV30 forward primers with a C-beta reverse primer. MiXCR, run by TCRdb on the multiplex PCR reads, gives a single entry per CDR3 protein. The top ten hold 18% of the sample, which has roughly 190,000 distinct CDR3 sequences, around 85% seen once. Co-extracted RNA and DNA came from around 20-30 mg of unsorted bulk tissue. Germline V gene data show CDR1 as SGHAT and CDR2 as FQDESV (reference sequence). The CDR3 extends over 13 amino acids. Study observations and caveats: Tumor-adjacent and tumor-blood pairs shared a smaller degree of overlap than tumor region pairs.

To note about this clonotype: Its target is not known. At one boundary the junction diverges from the germline segment, which might be a read error.

The J gene is TRBJ2-7, the V gene TRBV11-1; 7 nucleotides match TRBD2. The TCR comes from a middle-aged man with primary liver carcinoma and hepatitis B virus infection. What was sequenced was tumor tissue from primary liver carcinoma. In DNA form, the CDR3 reads TGTGTCAGCAGGGAAGACAGCGGGGACGATCAGTACTTC. It is translated as CVSREDSGDDQYF.